Following are 5 T cell receptor beta chains from one sample sequenced in a study of blood T cell repertoires in COVID-19. Repertoires were generated with immunoSEQ multiplex PCR, while TCRdb's copy carries only in-frame clones and drops some. The table has approximately 170,000 clones, 70% to 80% seen once. The sample taken for sequencing was peripheral blood. Receptors originate from a woman aged 45-65 years with acute or convalescent COVID-19.

The genes are TRBV3-1 (or the pseudogene TRBV3-2) and TRBJ1-5; D ambiguous. This CDR3 comprises 12 residues. Germline CDR1 is LGHDT and CDR2 is YNNKEL (reference sequence). V lost 1 base, J lost 8 bases, and 6 bases lay in between. The CDR3: CASSQGVKPQHF. The CDR3 DNA follows: TGTGCCAGCAGCCAAGGAGTCAAGCCCCAGCATTTT.

This chain connects TRBV29-1 to TRBJ2-1; D is perhaps TRBD1 (5 bases). The CDR3 is 16 amino acids. Trimming stripped 6 bases from V and 0 bases from J, with 18 bases between. Germline CDR1 SQVTM, CDR2 ANQGSEA. The chain's CDR3 is CSVDKPTYRSYNEQFF. In nucleotides, the CDR3 is TGCAGCGTGGACAAACCAACCTACCGCTCCTACAATGAGCAGTTCTTC.

The chain recombines TRBV12-3 or TRBV12-4 with TRBJ1-2; a weak D match, TRBD1 (6 bases). The CDR3 has 12 residues. V was cut by 5 bases and J by 8 bases, with 12 bases left in between. CDR3 sequence reads: CASSGGTRGYTF. The CDR3 DNA reads as TGTGCCAGCAGTGGGGGCACCCGAGGCTACACCTTC.

This rearrangement joins TRBV29-1 to TRBJ2-7; 13 nucleotides line up with TRBD2. There are 15 residues in the CDR3. Germline CDR1 SQVTM, CDR2 ANQGSEA. V lost 3 bases, J lost 2 bases, and 4 bases stayed unmatched. Here the CDR3 DNA reads TGCAGCGTTGAGGGGACTAGCGGGACAACCTACGAGCAGTACTTC. Encoded protein: CSVEGTSGTTYEQYF.

The chain is built from TRBV5-1 and TRBJ2-7; 7 bases agree with TRBD2. CDR1 and CDR2 from the germline V gene are SGHRS and YFSETQ. Unmatched junction bases numbered 6, after V lost 0 bases and J lost 0 bases. This CDR3 spans 16 amino acids. Written as DNA, the CDR3 is TGCGCCAGCAGCTTGGATTCTAGCGGTGCCTCCTACGAGCAGTACTTC. Its translation is CASSLDSSGASYEQYF. Looking up the rest from reference TRBV5-1 and TRBJ2-7 gives the full variable domain: KAGVTQTPRYLIKTRGQQVTLSCSPISGHRSVSWYQQTPGQGLQFLFEYFSETQRNKGNFPGRFSGRQFSNSRSEMNVSTLELGDSALYLCASSLDSSGASYEQYFGPGTRLTVT.